The 2 T cell receptor beta chains presented below share a single source sample, sequenced in a study of blood T cell repertoires in COVID-19. Assay used: immunoSEQ multiplex PCR; TCRdb lists only in-frame clones, some missing. The sample comprises about 200,000 clones, about 86% of which are singletons, and 1.5% rests with the top ten. The specimen sequenced was peripheral blood. These receptors all come from a man aged 18 to 29 with active or convalescent COVID-19.

The rearrangement joins TRBV5-1 to TRBJ2-7, with TRBD1 matching over 7 bases. Losses at the gene ends were 7 bases for V and 4 bases for J; bases not matched to a gene: 11. This CDR3 comprises 14 residues. The germline V gene encodes CDR1 SGHRS and CDR2 YFSETQ. CDR3 nucleotide sequence: TGCGCCAGCGCTGGAGACAGGGCTGATTACGAGCAGTACTTC. This encodes CASAGDRADYEQYF.

The genes are TRBV3-1 (or the pseudogene TRBV3-2) and TRBJ2-1; 7 nucleotides align to TRBD2. Germline CDR1 LGHDT, CDR2 YNNKEL (reference sequence). With 3 bases clipped from V and 0 bases from J, the junction kept 2 bases outside the gene matches. The CDR3 loop spans 15 amino acids. Here the CDR3 reads CASSQGLTSYNEQFF. CDR3 DNA sequence: TGTGCCAGCAGCCAGGGACTAACCTCCTACAATGAGCAGTTCTTC.